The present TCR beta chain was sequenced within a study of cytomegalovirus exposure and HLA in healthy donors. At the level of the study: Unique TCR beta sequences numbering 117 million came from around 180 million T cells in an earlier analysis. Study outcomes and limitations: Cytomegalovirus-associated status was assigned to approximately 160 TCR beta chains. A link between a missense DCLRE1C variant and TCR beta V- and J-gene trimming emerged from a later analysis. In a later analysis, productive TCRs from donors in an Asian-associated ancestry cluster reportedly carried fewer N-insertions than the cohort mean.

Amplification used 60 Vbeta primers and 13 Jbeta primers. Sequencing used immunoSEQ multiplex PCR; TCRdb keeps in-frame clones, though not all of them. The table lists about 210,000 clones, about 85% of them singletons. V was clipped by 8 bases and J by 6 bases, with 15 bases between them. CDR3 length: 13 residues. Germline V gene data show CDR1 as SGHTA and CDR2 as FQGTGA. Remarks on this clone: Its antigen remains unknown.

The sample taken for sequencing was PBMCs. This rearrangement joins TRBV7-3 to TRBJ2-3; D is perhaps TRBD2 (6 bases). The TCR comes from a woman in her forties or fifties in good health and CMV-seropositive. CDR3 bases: TGTGCCAGCTCGGAGGGGAAAAGGGATACGCAGTATTTT. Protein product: CASSEGKRDTQYF.